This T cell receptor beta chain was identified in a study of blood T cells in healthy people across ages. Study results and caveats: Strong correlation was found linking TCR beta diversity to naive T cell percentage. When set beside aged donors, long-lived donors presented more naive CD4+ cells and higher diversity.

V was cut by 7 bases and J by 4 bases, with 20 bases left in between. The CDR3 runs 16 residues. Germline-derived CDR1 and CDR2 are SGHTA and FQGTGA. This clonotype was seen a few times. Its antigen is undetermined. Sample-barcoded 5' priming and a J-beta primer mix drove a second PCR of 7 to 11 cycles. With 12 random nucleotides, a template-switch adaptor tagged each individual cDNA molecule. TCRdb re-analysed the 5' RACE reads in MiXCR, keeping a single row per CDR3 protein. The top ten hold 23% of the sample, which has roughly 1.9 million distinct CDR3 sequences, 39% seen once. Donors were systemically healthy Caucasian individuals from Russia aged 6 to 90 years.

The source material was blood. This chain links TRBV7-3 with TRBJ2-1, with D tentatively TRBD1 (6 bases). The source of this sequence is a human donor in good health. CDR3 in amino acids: CASNPDSPTPYNEQFF. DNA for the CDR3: TGTGCCAGCAACCCGGACAGCCCTACACCGTACAATGAGCAGTTCTTC.